The 30 T cell receptor beta chains below all came from one sample that was sequenced in a study of blood T cell repertoires in COVID-19. Measured with immunoSEQ multiplex PCR; TCRdb has only the in-frame clones, and not every one. The sample holds roughly 67,000 clones, about 83% seen once. Material for sequencing was peripheral blood. Receptors were obtained from a human donor in a cohort sampled during active COVID-19.

The chain joins TRBV5-1 to TRBJ2-3; 8 nucleotides line up with TRBD2. CDR3 length: 18 amino acids. The V and J ends lost 5 bases and 5 bases, in that order; junction bases with no gene match: 19. Germline CDR1 is SGHRS and CDR2 is YFSETQ. The chain's CDR3 is CASRPYSGGASWGDTQYF. DNA of the CDR3: TGCGCCAGCAGACCCTATTCCGGGGGGGCCTCCTGGGGAGATACGCAGTATTTT.

This clone was counted a few times. V is TRBV10-3 and J is TRBJ2-5; tentatively, D is TRBD2 (5 bases). CDR1 and CDR2 (germline): ENHRY, SYGVKD. The V and J ends lost 0 bases and 5 bases respectively, with 10 bases between them. This CDR3 spans 14 amino acids. The CDR3 region is CAISESITSETQYF. CDR3 nucleotide sequence: TGTGCCATCAGTGAGTCGATCACTAGTGAGACCCAGTACTTC.

The chain couples TRBV3-1 (or the pseudogene TRBV3-2) to TRBJ2-5; TRBD1 agrees at 10 bases. This CDR3 has 13 amino acids. The ends lost 5 bases at V and 5 bases at J; junction bases unmatched: 2. The V gene's germline CDR1 is LGHDT and CDR2 YNNKEL (reference sequence). The CDR3 here is CASSRTGGETQYF. The CDR3 region has the DNA TGTGCCAGCAGCAGGACAGGGGGGGAGACCCAGTACTTC.

V and J are TRBV7-2 and TRBJ2-1; TRBD2 matches at 8 bases. CDR3 length: 14 residues. The V gene's germline CDR1 is SGHTA and CDR2 FQGNSA. The junction had 13 bases not matched to a gene; V was cut back by 11 bases and J by 7 bases. The chain's CDR3 is CASAPGLGLNEQFF. CDR3 coding DNA: TGTGCCTCAGCTCCGGGACTAGGTCTTAATGAGCAGTTCTTC.

This clone was seen a single time. V and J are TRBV2 and TRBJ1-2; 9 nucleotides agree with TRBD1. Per germline, CDR1 SNHLY and CDR2 FYNNEI. V lost 2 bases and J lost 4; bases outside the gene matches: 8. The CDR3 totals 16 residues. CDR3 in DNA: TGTGCCAGCAGTGAAAGGGACAGGGCCTCTAGCTATGGCTACACCTTC. It is translated as CASSERDRASSYGYTF.

This clone was counted only a few times. The rearrangement links TRBV6-6 to TRBJ1-5; D is perhaps TRBD1 (5 bases). V lost 2 bases to trimming and J lost 1 base, with 9 bases between them. CDR3 length: 15 amino acids. Germline CDR1 MNHNY, CDR2 SVGAGI (reference sequence). The CDR3 loop is CASSYGGASNQPQHF. In nucleotides, the CDR3 is TGTGCCAGCAGTTACGGAGGGGCCAGCAATCAGCCCCAGCATTTT.

CDR3 bases: TGTGCCAGCAGCTTAGTTGAGGGCGAGCAGTACTTC. Its protein product is CASSLVEGEQYF. This chain connects TRBV7-6 to TRBJ2-7, with TRBD2 as a possible D gene (5 bases). V dropped 1 base and J dropped 6 bases, with 7 bases sitting between them. CDR1 SGHVS and CDR2 FNYEAQ come from the germline V gene. The CDR3 totals 12 residues.

This sequence joins TRBV29-1 and TRBJ2-2, with 7 bases identical to TRBD1. The CDR3 extends over 15 amino acids. Trimming cost V 6 bases and J 5 bases; bases outside gene matches: 12. CDR1 is SQVTM, CDR2 ANQGSEA, per germline. The DNA of the CDR3 is TGCAGCGTGAGGGGGTCAGGGGGAGCTACCGGGGAGCTGTTTTTT. Amino acid sequence: CSVRGSGGATGELFF.

The chain couples TRBV7-2 to TRBJ2-7; 12 bases map to TRBD2. The CDR3 has 16 residues. The V and J ends lost 5 bases and 3 bases, in that order; junction bases with no gene match: 8. The germline V gene has CDR1 SGHTA and CDR2 FQGNSA. CDR3 bases: TGTGCCAGCAGCCACTCTAGCGGGGGGGCCTACTACGAGCAGTACTTC. Translation gives CASSHSSGGAYYEQYF.

The chain is built from TRBV7-2 and TRBJ2-6, with unresolved D. CDR1 is SGHTA and CDR2 is FQGNSA in the germline V gene. The CDR3 covers 15 residues. The V gene lost 2 bases and the J gene lost 4 bases, with 9 bases spanning the gap. The chain's CDR3 is CASSLIDTGANVLTF. CDR3 DNA: TGTGCCAGCAGCTTAATAGATACCGGGGCCAACGTCCTGACTTTC. The complete variable domain, with remaining parts taken from reference TRBV7-2 and TRBJ2-6, reads GAGVSQSPSNKVTEKGKDVELRCDPISGHTALYWYRQSLGQGLEFLIYFQGNSAPDKSGLPSDRFSAERTGGSVSTLTIQRTQQEDSAVYLCASSLIDTGANVLTFGAGSRLTVL.

The V and J genes are TRBV15 and TRBJ2-5, with 7 bases aligning to TRBD1. Germline CDR1 LNHNV, CDR2 YYDKDF (reference sequence). There are 15 residues in the CDR3. V lost 1 base to trimming and J lost 3 bases; unmatched junction nucleotides: 5. CDR3 sequence reads: CATSRAGGGEETQYF. DNA for the CDR3: TGTGCCACCAGCAGAGCAGGGGGTGGGGAAGAGACCCAGTACTTC.

This chain links TRBV20-1 with TRBJ2-1; D is unclear. Trimming pared 3 bases from V and 9 bases from J, leaving 9 bases between. This CDR3 has 11 residues. CDR1 DFQATT and CDR2 SNEGSKA come from the germline V gene (reference sequence). The CDR3: CSARRTVEQFF. Written as DNA, the CDR3 is TGCAGTGCTAGGCGCACGGTTGAGCAGTTCTTC.

The chain couples TRBV5-1 to TRBJ2-1; TRBD2 agrees at 12 bases. The V gene's germline CDR1 is SGHRS and CDR2 YFSETQ. The trim removed 3 bases at V and 2 bases at J, leaving 3 bases unmatched. The CDR3 is made up of 16 amino acids. This chain's CDR3 is CASSWTSGTTYNEQFF. The CDR3 DNA reads TGCGCCAGCAGCTGGACTAGCGGGACAACCTACAATGAGCAGTTCTTC.

This clone came up a few times. This chain links TRBV6-5 with TRBJ1-5; no reliable D call. The CDR3 runs 13 residues. Trimming shortened V by 5 bases and J by 4 bases, and 9 bases separated the two germline ends. Germline assignment: CDR1 MNHEY and CDR2 SVGAGI. This CDR3 is CASSQVNNQPQHF. The CDR3 bases are TGTGCCAGCAGTCAGGTTAATAATCAGCCCCAGCATTTT.

CDR3 bases: TGTGCCAGCAGCCCTCCTGGGGGGGACGGCGGATCCATGAGGGGCTACACCTTC. This codes for CASSPPGGDGGSMRGYTF. This chain links TRBV9 with TRBJ1-2, with D perhaps matching TRBD1 (5 bases). Germline-derived CDR1 and CDR2 are SGDLS and YYNGEE. Trimming shortened V by 4 bases and J by 8 bases, and 30 bases separated the two germline ends. The CDR3 contains 18 residues.

V gene TRBV5-1 combines with J gene TRBJ2-3; 9 nucleotides line up with TRBD1. The CDR3 extends over 14 amino acids. V trimming: 3 bases; J trimming: 4 bases; junction bases outside the gene matches: 3. Germline V lookup: CDR1 SGHRS, CDR2 YFSETQ. CDR3 in amino acids: CASSYRDRADTQYF. Written as DNA, the CDR3 is TGCGCCAGCAGCTACCGGGACAGGGCAGATACGCAGTATTTT.

The chain recombines TRBV28 with TRBJ2-5, with TRBD2 matching over 8 bases. The length of the CDR3 is 15 residues. The V segment lost 2 bases and the J segment 4 bases; nucleotides outside the gene matches: 6. The germline V gene encodes CDR1 MDHEN and CDR2 SYDVKM. CDR3 sequence (DNA): TGTGCCAGCAGTTTACAGAGCGGGGGCTCAGAGACCCAGTACTTC. Protein product: CASSLQSGGSETQYF.

The gene calls are TRBV19 and TRBJ1-5; D gene unclear. The germline V gene has CDR1 LNHDA and CDR2 SQIVND (reference sequence). CDR3 size: 14 residues. Trimming shortened V by 2 bases and J by 8 bases, and 13 bases separated the two germline ends. The CDR3 here is CASSIQDTSEPQHF. The CDR3 coding sequence is TGTGCCAGTAGTATACAGGATACCTCGGAGCCCCAGCATTTT.

This chain joins TRBV7-9 and TRBJ1-5, with TRBD1 identical over 7 bases. In germline, CDR1 is SEHNR, CDR2 FQNEAQ (reference sequence). Trimming cost V 4 bases and J 6 bases; bases outside gene matches: 9. CDR3 length: 15 residues. The CDR3 is CASSSDRAASQPQHF. In nucleotides, the CDR3 is TGTGCCAGCAGCTCAGACAGGGCGGCGAGTCAGCCCCAGCATTTT.

In regard to this clone: This CDR3 is also generated by other DNA sequences in the sample. The CDR3 nucleotides read TGTGCCAGCAGCAGGGACAGAAACACTGAAGCTTTCTTT. It yields the protein CASSRDRNTEAFF. The rearrangement joins TRBV11-3 to TRBJ1-1, with 7 bases aligning to TRBD1. This CDR3 is 13 amino acids long. Germline CDR1 reads SGHNT; CDR2 reads YENEEA. The junction had 2 bases not matched to a gene; V was cut back by 5 bases and J by 2 bases.

This clone came up once. The V and J genes are TRBV3-1 (or the pseudogene TRBV3-2) and TRBJ2-5, with TRBD2 matching over 9 bases. Trimming removed 7 bases from V and 4 bases from J; junction bases left unmatched: 10. Germline CDR1 and CDR2: LGHDT and YNNKEL (reference sequence). The CDR3 sequence is 15 residues long. In nucleotides, the CDR3 is TGTGCCAGCATCTCGCTAGCGGGGAGGAGAGAGACCCAGTACTTC. Translated: CASISLAGRRETQYF.

The V and J genes are TRBV4-1 and TRBJ2-1, with D possibly TRBD1 on 6 matching bases. Germline loops: CDR1 MGHRA, CDR2 YSYEKL. The CDR3 is 18 residues long. Trimming took off 2 bases at V and 1 base at J, with 18 bases between the two ends. CDR3 coding DNA: TGCGCCAGCAGCCAATTGATTGCAGGGGTCAAATCCTACAATGAGCAGTTCTTC. Its protein product is CASSQLIAGVKSYNEQFF.

This clone was counted only a few times. This sequence joins TRBV14 and TRBJ2-3; TRBD1 aligns across 10 bases. Trimming cost V 2 bases and J 4 bases; bases outside gene matches: 6. The CDR3 spans 16 residues. CDR1 SGHDN and CDR2 FVKESK come from the germline V gene. The CDR3 loop reads CASSQTGQGYADTQYF. As DNA, the CDR3 is TGTGCCAGCAGCCAAACGGGACAGGGGTACGCAGATACGCAGTATTTT.

This chain joins TRBV10-2 and TRBJ1-2, with D hard to call. Germline V gene sequence: CDR1 WSHSY, CDR2 SAAADI. CDR3 length equals 17 residues. The ends were cut back, 0 bases at V and 5 bases at J, with 19 bases in the middle. CDR3 in DNA: TGCGCCAGCAGTGAGTCGCGGCGGCTCTCCCTAGAATATGGCTACACCTTC. Protein product: CASSESRRLSLEYGYTF.

The chain uses TRBV3-1 (or the pseudogene TRBV3-2) and TRBJ2-1; 10 bases agree with TRBD1. The V and J ends lost 7 bases and 3 bases, in that order; junction bases with no gene match: 6. Germline CDR1 is LGHDT and CDR2 is YNNKEL (reference sequence). This CDR3 has 15 amino acids. The CDR3 here is CASTHGTGDYNEQFF. For the CDR3, the DNA is TGTGCCAGCACCCACGGGACAGGGGACTACAATGAGCAGTTCTTC.

J is TRBJ2-5 and V is TRBV19; D is possibly TRBD1 (6 bases). The ends were cut back, 5 bases at V and 5 bases at J, with 12 bases in the middle. This CDR3 contains 13 residues. Germline CDR1 LNHDA, CDR2 SQIVND (reference sequence). The DNA of the CDR3 is TGTGCCAGTAGTCAGGGGTGGGGGGAGACCCAGTACTTC. It encodes CASSQGWGETQYF.

The chain recombines TRBV27 with TRBJ2-5, with D maybe TRBD1 (6 bases). V was pared by 2 bases and J by 7 bases, with 11 bases between. This CDR3 contains 13 residues. Germline loops: CDR1 MNHEY, CDR2 SMNVEV (reference sequence). This chain's CDR3 is CASSLGTRGTQYF. CDR3 nucleotide sequence: TGTGCCAGCAGTTTAGGGACAAGGGGGACCCAGTACTTC.

The chain links TRBV11-2 to TRBJ2-3, with TRBD2 matching over 7 bases. V dropped 0 bases and J dropped 1; count of bases not matched to a gene: 4. Looked up from germline, CDR1 is SGHAT and CDR2 is FQNNGV. CDR3 size: 16 residues. The CDR3: CASSLEGGFGTDTQYF. DNA for the CDR3: TGTGCCAGCAGCTTAGAGGGGGGGTTTGGCACAGATACGCAGTATTTT.

The chain joins TRBV24-1 to TRBJ2-2; D remains unclear. The CDR3 extends over 15 amino acids. V shed 1 base and J shed 1 base, with 6 bases lying between them. Germline V gene sequence: CDR1 KGHDR, CDR2 SFDVKD. The CDR3 bases are TGTGCCACCAGTGATTTCCGACAGAACACCGGGGAGCTGTTTTTT. It specifies CATSDFRQNTGELFF.

The genes are TRBV6-5 and TRBJ1-2; 7 nucleotides align to TRBD1. CDR3 length: 15 amino acids. Trimming at V came to 5 bases and at J to 0 bases, leaving 6 bases not matched to a gene. CDR1 MNHEY and CDR2 SVGAGI come from the germline V gene. As DNA, the CDR3 is TGTGCCAGCAGTCGGACAGGCCTAGCTAACTATGGCTACACCTTC. Translated: CASSRTGLANYGYTF.